This T cell receptor (beta chain) was documented in a study of early T cells in non-severe SARS-CoV-2 infection. For the study at large: RNA in bulk from unsorted whole blood was sequenced, and chains were unpaired. The study's findings and limits: VDJdb matching skewed toward anti-spike CD8 responses, missing private and CD4 specificities.

Each cDNA molecule carried a unique molecular identifier. TCRdb re-called the 5' RACE reads through MiXCR, storing one row per CDR3 protein. Among around 61,000 distinct CDR3 sequences listed, roughly a tenth were seen once. The V segment lost 3 bases and the J segment 9 bases; nucleotides outside the gene matches: 8. Germline CDR1 reads DFQATT; CDR2 reads SNEGSKA (reference sequence). The CDR3 spans 13 residues. This clonotype appeared a few times. Its antigen remains unidentified. Sequenced: whole blood. This receptor was taken from an adult who was a healthcare worker with PCR-confirmed SARS-CoV-2 infection or an uninfected control (not recorded which). The rearrangement joins TRBV20-1 to TRBJ2-1, with 7 bases identical to TRBD1. The CDR3 sequence: CSASLIGGPEQFF. CDR3 nucleotide sequence: TGCAGTGCTAGTCTAATAGGGGGCCCTGAGCAGTTCTTC.